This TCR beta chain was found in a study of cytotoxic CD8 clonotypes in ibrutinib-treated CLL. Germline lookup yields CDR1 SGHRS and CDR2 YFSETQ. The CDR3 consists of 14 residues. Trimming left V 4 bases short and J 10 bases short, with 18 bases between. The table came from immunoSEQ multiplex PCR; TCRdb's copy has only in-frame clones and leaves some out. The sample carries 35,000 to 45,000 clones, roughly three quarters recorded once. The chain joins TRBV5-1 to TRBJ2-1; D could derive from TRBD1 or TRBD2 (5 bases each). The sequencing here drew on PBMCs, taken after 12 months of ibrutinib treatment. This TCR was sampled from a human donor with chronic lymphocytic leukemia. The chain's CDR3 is CASSPGTSGLEQFF. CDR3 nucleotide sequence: TGCGCCAGCAGCCCCGGGACCAGTGGCCTCGAGCAGTTCTTC.